Presented here are 20 T cell receptor beta chains from one specimen sequenced in a study of blood T cell repertoires in COVID-19. Generated by immunoSEQ multiplex PCR, the TCRdb table keeps only in-frame clones and is missing some. The table has nearly 200,000 clones, just under 85% seen once. The specimen was peripheral blood. The receptors derive from a man aged 55 to 70 with COVID-19, enrolled during active disease.

The chain carries TRBV3-1 (or the pseudogene TRBV3-2) and TRBJ2-1; maybe TRBD2 (7 bases). Germline lookup yields CDR1 LGHDT and CDR2 YNNKEL (reference sequence). The CDR3 sequence is 14 residues long. V shed 4 bases and J shed 9 bases, with 16 bases lying between them. CDR3 sequence reads: CASSRGGGQSEQFF. CDR3 sequence (DNA): TGTGCCAGCAGCCGGGGGGGCGGACAAAGTGAGCAGTTCTTC.

This clone has just a few counts. The CDR3 is CASREGGGYTF. In DNA form, the CDR3 reads TGTGCCAGCAGGGAGGGAGGAGGCTACACCTTC. The chain is built from TRBV6-5 and TRBJ1-2; no firm D call. The V gene lost 6 bases and the J gene lost 8 bases, with 10 bases spanning the gap. Germline-derived CDR1 and CDR2 are MNHEY and SVGAGI. This CDR3 comprises 11 residues.

The chain has TRBV11-2 and TRBJ2-7, with 7 nucleotides matching TRBD1. The CDR3 length is 13 residues. Losses at the gene ends were 8 bases for V and 4 bases for J; bases not matched to a gene: 8. CDR1 and CDR2 from the germline V gene are SGHAT and FQNNGV. The CDR3 nucleotides are TGTGCCAGCCGTGGACAGGTTCTGTACGAGCAGTACTTC. It yields the protein CASRGQVLYEQYF. Full variable domain (outside the CDR3, taken from reference TRBV11-2 and TRBJ2-7): EAGVAQSPRYKIIEKRQSVAFWCNPISGHATLYWYQQILGQGPKLLIQFQNNGVVDDSQLPKDRFSAERLKGVDSTLKIQPAKLEDSAVYLCASRGQVLYEQYFGPGTRLTVT.

The V and J genes are TRBV29-1 and TRBJ1-5; D might be TRBD1 (5 bases). This CDR3 is 14 amino acids long. V was cut by 7 bases and J by 0 bases, with 13 bases left in between. Germline loops: CDR1 SQVTM, CDR2 ANQGSEA. CDR3 amino acids: CSATEGNSNQPQHF. DNA of the CDR3: TGCAGCGCCACGGAGGGGAATAGCAATCAGCCCCAGCATTTT.

The V and J genes are TRBV11-2 and TRBJ2-7, with TRBD1 identical over 8 bases. The CDR3 sequence is 14 residues long. V gave up 10 bases and J gave up 4 bases; unmatched junction bases: 12. Germline CDR1 reads SGHAT; CDR2 reads FQNNGV. Written as DNA, the CDR3 is TGTGCCACCTCCCTACAGGGGGAATGGTACGAGCAGTACTTC. Protein: CATSLQGEWYEQYF.

V gene TRBV7-9 combines with J gene TRBJ2-7; 7 nucleotides align to TRBD1. Trimming cost V 6 bases and J 3 bases; bases outside gene matches: 8. CDR1 SEHNR and CDR2 FQNEAQ come from the germline V gene (reference sequence). The CDR3 runs 14 residues. The CDR3, as DNA: TGTGCCAGCAGTCAACCGGGACAGCACTACGAGCAGTACTTC. Its protein is CASSQPGQHYEQYF.

The J gene is TRBJ1-1, the V gene TRBV3-1 (or the pseudogene TRBV3-2), with TRBD1 matching over 8 bases. The CDR3 covers 13 residues. Per the germline V gene, CDR1 is LGHDT and CDR2 is YNNKEL (reference sequence). Trimming at V came to 1 base and at J to 11 bases, leaving 6 bases not matched to a gene. Here the CDR3 DNA reads TGTGCCAGCAGCCAAGCCGACAGGGGTTCTGCTTTCTTT. Amino acids: CASSQADRGSAFF.

The sample holds many counts of this clone. The chain carries TRBV2 and TRBJ2-3, with D maybe TRBD2 (6 bases). The V and J ends lost 6 bases and 0 bases respectively, with 16 bases between them. Germline V gene data show CDR1 as SNHLY and CDR2 as FYNNEI. This CDR3 has 16 amino acids. The CDR3 spells CASRGGLPTSTDTQYF. CDR3 bases: TGTGCCAGCAGGGGGGGACTTCCAACTAGCACAGATACGCAGTATTTT.

This chain links TRBV7-9 with TRBJ1-2, with D perhaps matching TRBD1 (5 bases). Trimming removed 5 bases from V and 7 bases from J, with 14 bases in between. The CDR3 has 13 residues. CDR1 and CDR2 from the germline V gene are SEHNR and FQNEAQ (reference sequence). The CDR3 reads CASSPRGIGGYTF. The CDR3 coding sequence is TGTGCCAGCAGCCCCCGGGGGATTGGTGGCTACACCTTC.

The rearrangement links TRBV6-5 to TRBJ2-7, with TRBD2 identical over 7 bases. In germline, CDR1 is MNHEY, CDR2 SVGAGI. With V trimmed by 6 bases and J by 5 bases, 10 bases remained unmatched. The CDR3 contains 14 residues. CDR3 amino acids: CASSSFGGVNEQYF. The CDR3 DNA reads TGTGCCAGCAGCTCCTTTGGGGGGGTCAACGAGCAGTACTTC.

This chain links TRBV3-1 (or the pseudogene TRBV3-2) with TRBJ1-5; a weak D match, TRBD1 (5 bases). Trimming left V 9 bases short and J 4 bases short, with 16 bases between. CDR1 and CDR2 (germline): LGHDT, YNNKEL (reference sequence). The CDR3 runs to 14 residues. This chain's CDR3 is CASSVGQSNQPQHF. The DNA of the CDR3 is TGTGCCAGTTCGGTGGGGCAGTCAAATCAGCCCCAGCATTTT.

In this sample, this clone turned up a few times. The V call is TRBV7-3, the J call TRBJ1-5; possibly TRBD1 for D (5 bases). CDR1 and CDR2 (germline): SGHTA, FQGTGA. The ends were cut back, 1 base at V and 4 bases at J, with 17 bases in the middle. The CDR3 contains 17 residues. CDR3: CASSLKLRGRKNQPQHF. The DNA for the CDR3 is TGTGCCAGCAGCTTAAAACTGCGGGGGAGGAAGAATCAGCCCCAGCATTTT.

This chain connects TRBV11-2 to TRBJ1-2; possibly TRBD1 for D (6 bases). V lost 5 bases and J lost 2, with 12 bases in between. CDR3 length equals 14 residues. Germline CDR1 SGHAT, CDR2 FQNNGV. The CDR3 sequence: CASSPPGQNYGYTF. The CDR3 DNA reads TGTGCCAGCAGCCCACCTGGACAGAACTATGGCTACACCTTC.

J is TRBJ1-5 and V is TRBV5-1, with D maybe TRBD1 (6 bases). The V gene lost 3 bases and the J gene lost 1 base, with 8 bases spanning the gap. CDR3 size: 14 residues. Germline V gives CDR1 SGHRS, CDR2 YFSETQ. The CDR3 nucleotides read TGCGCCAGCAGCTACGGGACAAGCAATCAGCCCCAGCATTTT. Its translation: CASSYGTSNQPQHF.

V usage is TRBV7-8 and J usage is TRBJ1-1; D gene uncertain. CDR1 is SGHVS and CDR2 is FQNEAQ in the germline V gene. V dropped 4 bases and J dropped 3 bases, with 9 bases sitting between them. This CDR3 has 13 residues. CDR3 bases: TGTGCCAGCAGCTCCCGGGAGGACACTGAAGCTTTCTTT. This codes for CASSSREDTEAFF. The variable domain in full, completed from reference TRBV7-8 and TRBJ1-1, reads GAGVSQSPRYKVAKRGQDVALRCDPISGHVSLFWYQQALGQGPEFLTYFQNEAQLDKSGLPSDRFFAERPEGSVSTLKIQRTQQEDSAVYLCASSSREDTEAFFGQGTRLTVV.

This rearrangement joins TRBV27 to TRBJ2-6, with D perhaps TRBD2 (5 bases). The CDR3 has 16 amino acids. V was cut by 4 bases and J by 0 bases, with 10 bases left in between. CDR1 and CDR2 from the germline V gene are MNHEY and SMNVEV (reference sequence). The CDR3 DNA sequence: TGTGCCAGCAGTTACCAGGCGGGCTCTGGGGCCAACGTCCTGACTTTC. Translated: CASSYQAGSGANVLTF.

V and J are TRBV28 and TRBJ1-2; 9 bases fit TRBD1. Germline trimming cut 7 bases from V and 4 bases from J; bases unmatched to any gene: 7. The CDR3 spans 14 residues. Germline V gives CDR1 MDHEN, CDR2 SYDVKM. The CDR3 DNA is TGTGCCAGCACCCCCCGGGACAGGGTCTATGGCTACACCTTC. It yields the protein CASTPRDRVYGYTF.

The chain uses TRBV5-1 and TRBJ1-2; no clear D gene. The CDR3 is 13 amino acids. V gave up 0 bases and J gave up 3 bases, with 6 bases separating them. Germline CDR1 and CDR2: SGHRS and YFSETQ. The CDR3 is CASSLGEDYGYTF. The CDR3 nucleotides are TGCGCCAGCAGCTTGGGGGAGGACTATGGCTACACCTTC.

The rearrangement joins TRBV18 to TRBJ2-1; perhaps TRBD1 as D (6 bases). V was clipped by 4 bases and J by 7 bases, with 23 bases between them. The CDR3 covers 17 residues. Germline CDR1 and CDR2: KGHSH and LQKENI. This CDR3 is CASSRGRGRGGLNEQFF. The CDR3 bases are TGTGCCAGCTCACGCGGCAGGGGTCGAGGAGGTCTAAATGAGCAGTTCTTC.

The chain is built from TRBV5-1 and TRBJ2-1; 7 nucleotides line up with TRBD1. Germline V gives CDR1 SGHRS, CDR2 YFSETQ. The CDR3 is 12 amino acids. Trimming cost V 0 bases and J 9 bases; bases outside gene matches: 0. The CDR3 reads CASSLGQGEQFF. CDR3 nucleotides: TGCGCCAGCAGCTTGGGACAGGGTGAGCAGTTCTTC. The full variable domain, its missing parts supplied by reference TRBV5-1 and TRBJ2-1, is KAGVTQTPRYLIKTRGQQVTLSCSPISGHRSVSWYQQTPGQGLQFLFEYFSETQRNKGNFPGRFSGRQFSNSRSEMNVSTLELGDSALYLCASSLGQGEQFFGPGTRLTVL.